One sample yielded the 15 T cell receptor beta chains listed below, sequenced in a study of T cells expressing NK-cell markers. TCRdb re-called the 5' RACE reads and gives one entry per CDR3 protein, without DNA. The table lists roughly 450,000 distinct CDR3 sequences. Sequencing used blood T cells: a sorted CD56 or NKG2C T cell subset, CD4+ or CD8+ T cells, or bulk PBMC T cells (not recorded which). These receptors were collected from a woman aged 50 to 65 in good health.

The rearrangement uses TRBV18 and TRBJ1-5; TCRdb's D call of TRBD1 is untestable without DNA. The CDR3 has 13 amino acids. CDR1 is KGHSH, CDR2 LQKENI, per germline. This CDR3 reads CASSPSREQPQHF.

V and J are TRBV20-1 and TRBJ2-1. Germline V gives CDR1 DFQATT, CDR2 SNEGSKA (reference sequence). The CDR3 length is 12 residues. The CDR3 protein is CSAGGAHNEQFF.

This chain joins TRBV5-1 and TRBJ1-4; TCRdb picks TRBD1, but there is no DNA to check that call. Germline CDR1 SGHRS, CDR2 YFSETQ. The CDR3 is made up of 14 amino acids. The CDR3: CASSLMGGNEKLFF.

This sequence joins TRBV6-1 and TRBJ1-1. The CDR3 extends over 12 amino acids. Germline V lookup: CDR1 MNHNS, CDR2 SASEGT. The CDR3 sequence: CASMVDFGEAFF.

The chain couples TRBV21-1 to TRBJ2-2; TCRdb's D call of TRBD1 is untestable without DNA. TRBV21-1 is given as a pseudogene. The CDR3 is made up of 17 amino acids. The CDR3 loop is CASSKERDALNTGELFF.

CDR3 region: CASSPQGSSLGAGANVLTF. This chain connects TRBV18 to TRBJ2-6; TCRdb selects TRBD2, and the lack of DNA leaves this call unchecked. Germline-derived CDR1 and CDR2 are KGHSH and LQKENI. This CDR3 is built from 19 residues.

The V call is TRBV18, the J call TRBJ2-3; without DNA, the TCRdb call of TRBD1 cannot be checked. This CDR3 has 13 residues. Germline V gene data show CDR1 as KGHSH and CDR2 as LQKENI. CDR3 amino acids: CASSGQRGDTQYF.

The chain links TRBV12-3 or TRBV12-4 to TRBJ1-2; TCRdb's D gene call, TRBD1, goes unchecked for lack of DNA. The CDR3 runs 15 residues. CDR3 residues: CASSPRQGLGYGYTF.

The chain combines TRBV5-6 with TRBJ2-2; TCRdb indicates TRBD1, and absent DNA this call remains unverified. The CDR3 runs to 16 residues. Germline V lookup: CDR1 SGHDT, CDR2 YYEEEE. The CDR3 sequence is CASSLITGVNTGELFF.

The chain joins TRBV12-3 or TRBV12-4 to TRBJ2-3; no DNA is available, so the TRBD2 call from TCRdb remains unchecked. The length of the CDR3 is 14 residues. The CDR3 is CASSRGPSTDTQYF.

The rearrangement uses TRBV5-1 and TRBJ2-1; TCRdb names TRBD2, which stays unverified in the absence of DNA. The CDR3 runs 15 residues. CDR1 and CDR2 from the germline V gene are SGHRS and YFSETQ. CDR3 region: CASSLSGLTYNEQFF.

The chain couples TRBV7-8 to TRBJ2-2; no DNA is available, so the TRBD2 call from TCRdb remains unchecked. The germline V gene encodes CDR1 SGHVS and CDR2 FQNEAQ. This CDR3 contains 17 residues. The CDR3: CASSQRTSGIGTGELFF. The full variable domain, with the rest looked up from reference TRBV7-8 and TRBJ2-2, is GAGVSQSPRYKVAKRGQDVALRCDPISGHVSLFWYQQALGQGPEFLTYFQNEAQLDKSGLPSDRFFAERPEGSVSTLKIQRTQQEDSAVYLCASSQRTSGIGTGELFFGEGSRLTVL.

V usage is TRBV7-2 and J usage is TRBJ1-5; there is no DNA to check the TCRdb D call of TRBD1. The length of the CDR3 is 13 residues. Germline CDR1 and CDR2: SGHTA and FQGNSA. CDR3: CASSLGRGGPQHF. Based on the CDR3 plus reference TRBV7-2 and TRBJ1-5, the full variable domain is GAGVSQSPSNKVTEKGKDVELRCDPISGHTALYWYRQSLGQGLEFLIYFQGNSAPDKSGLPSDRFSAERTGGSVSTLTIQRTQQEDSAVYLCASSLGRGGPQHFGDGTRLSIL.

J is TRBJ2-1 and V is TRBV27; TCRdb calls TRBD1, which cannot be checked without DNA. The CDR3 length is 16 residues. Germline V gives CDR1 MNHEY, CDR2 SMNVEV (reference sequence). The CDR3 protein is CASSFSGGLGYNEQFF.

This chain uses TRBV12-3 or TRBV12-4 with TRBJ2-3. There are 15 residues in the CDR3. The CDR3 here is CASTLSLVATDTQYF.